This TCR beta chain comes out of a study of blood T cell repertoires in COVID-19. Here immunoSEQ multiplex PCR was the method, and the copy in TCRdb shows in-frame clones only, minus some. The sample has fewer than 110,000 clones, roughly 84% seen once; the top ten hold more than 10%. The origin of this receptor is a human donor in a cohort sampled during active COVID-19. The sequenced material came from peripheral blood.

CDR3 amino acids: CASSPFWGAAGELFF. CDR3 nucleotides: TGTGCCAGCAGCCCCTTCTGGGGAGCCGCCGGGGAGCTGTTTTTT. The chain combines TRBV6-5 with TRBJ2-2, with a possible D match to TRBD2 (5 bases). Trimming removed 6 bases at V and 6 bases at J, with 17 bases between. Germline-derived CDR1 and CDR2 are MNHEY and SVGAGI. This CDR3 region has 15 residues.